This T cell receptor (beta chain) was captured by sequencing in a study of T cells after yellow fever vaccination. Study in general: Preparation used SMART-Seq v4 Ultra Low Input for the low-cell-number fractions. Study findings and constraints: Reappearance after the booster was observed for most primary-vaccination clones (96% CD4, roughly 90% CD8).

TCR cDNA was made by 5'RACE template switching, adding a universal primer site and UMIs. TCRdb analysed the 5' RACE reads with MiXCR anew, one entry per CDR3 protein. The sample lists fewer than 400,000 distinct CDR3 sequences, 6.2% occurring once. Turning to this clonotype: Its matching antigen is unknown.

The CDR3 runs 16 residues. V lost 2 bases, J lost 2 bases, and 16 bases lay in between. The germline V gene encodes CDR1 DFQATT and CDR2 SNEGSKA (reference sequence). The sample here was PBMCs, taken 5 days after the yellow fever booster vaccination. The clonotype originates from a man aged 25 to 45 who received the YFV17D yellow fever vaccine. This chain uses TRBV20-1 with TRBJ2-1, with D possibly matching TRBD2 (5 bases). The CDR3 DNA reads TGCAGTGCTAGATCCCGTCGGGAAGGAGCCTACAATGAGCAGTTCTTC. Amino acids: CSARSRREGAYNEQFF.